This entry lists 30 T cell receptor beta chains sequenced from one sample in a study of OX40 agonist ivuxolimab in advanced cancers. Profiled with immunoSEQ multiplex PCR; TCRdb holds only in-frame clones, not every one. The sample lists fewer than 85,000 clones, more than 70% occurring once. The material was CD4+ or CD8+ T cells sorted from blood, obtained in a trial of the OX40 agonist ivuxolimab. Source of these receptors: an adult with an advanced solid tumor such as melanoma, head and neck, liver or kidney cancer.

The V gene is TRBV7-2, the J gene TRBJ2-1; no reliable D call. Trimming pared 1 base from V and 5 bases from J, leaving 6 bases between. The CDR3 length is 13 residues. Germline values: CDR1 SGHTA, CDR2 FQGNSA. The CDR3, as DNA: TGTGCCAGCAGCTTAGGGGCAAACAATGAGCAGTTCTTC. The encoded protein is CASSLGANNEQFF. Using reference TRBV7-2 and TRBJ2-1 for the parts outside the CDR3, the full variable domain is GAGVSQSPSNKVTEKGKDVELRCDPISGHTALYWYRQSLGQGLEFLIYFQGNSAPDKSGLPSDRFSAERTGGSVSTLTIQRTQQEDSAVYLCASSLGANNEQFFGPGTRLTVL.

The rearrangement uses TRBV18 and TRBJ2-3, with D uncertain. Germline V gives CDR1 KGHSH, CDR2 LQKENI. This CDR3 region has 14 residues. V was cut by 0 bases and J by 6 bases, with 10 bases left in between. CDR3 loop: CASSPPTAEDTQYF. For the CDR3, the DNA is TGTGCCAGCTCACCACCGACGGCAGAGGATACGCAGTATTTT. Combining the CDR3 with reference TRBV18 and TRBJ2-3 gives the whole variable domain NAGVMQNPRHLVRRRGQEARLRCSPMKGHSHVYWYRQLPEEGLKFMVYLQKENIIDESGMPKERFSAEFPKEGPSILRIQQVVRGDSAAYFCASSPPTAEDTQYFGPGTRLTVL.

V is TRBV5-1 and J is TRBJ2-3; D perhaps matches TRBD1 (5 bases). The CDR3 extends over 15 amino acids. V dropped 0 bases and J dropped 8 bases, with 16 bases sitting between them. Germline V gene lookup returns CDR1 SGHRS and CDR2 YFSETQ. The CDR3: CASSLGGSTDSTQYF. DNA of the CDR3: TGCGCCAGCAGCTTGGGTGGGTCTACTGACAGTACGCAGTATTTT. Based on the CDR3 plus reference TRBV5-1 and TRBJ2-3, the full variable domain is KAGVTQTPRYLIKTRGQQVTLSCSPISGHRSVSWYQQTPGQGLQFLFEYFSETQRNKGNFPGRFSGRQFSNSRSEMNVSTLELGDSALYLCASSLGGSTDSTQYFGPGTRLTVL.

The chain joins TRBV11-2 to TRBJ1-1; 7 nucleotides agree with TRBD1. V lost 4 bases and J lost 2; bases outside the gene matches: 1. This CDR3 has 13 amino acids. Germline V gene sequence: CDR1 SGHAT, CDR2 FQNNGV. As DNA, the CDR3 is TGTGCCAGCAGCTGGGACAGCAACACTGAAGCTTTCTTT. This translates into CASSWDSNTEAFF. Full variable domain (outside the CDR3, taken from reference TRBV11-2 and TRBJ1-1): EAGVAQSPRYKIIEKRQSVAFWCNPISGHATLYWYQQILGQGPKLLIQFQNNGVVDDSQLPKDRFSAERLKGVDSTLKIQPAKLEDSAVYLCASSWDSNTEAFFGQGTRLTVV.

V gene TRBV28 combines with J gene TRBJ2-7; tentatively, D is TRBD1 (6 bases). In germline, CDR1 is MDHEN, CDR2 SYDVKM. This CDR3 spans 12 amino acids. V lost 3 bases and J lost 8, with 11 bases in between. DNA of the CDR3: TGTGCCAGCAGTTTCCGAGGGACACAGCAGTACTTC. It specifies CASSFRGTQQYF.

The chain combines TRBV5-1 with TRBJ2-7, with a possible D match to TRBD1 (6 bases). The germline V gene has CDR1 SGHRS and CDR2 YFSETQ. The CDR3 is made up of 15 amino acids. V was trimmed by 7 bases and J by 3 bases, leaving 20 bases between them. The CDR3 nucleotides read TGCGCCAGCCGCCACTCTTCGGGACAAAACTACGAGCAGTACTTC. Translated, it gives CASRHSSGQNYEQYF.

The V and J genes are TRBV5-8 and TRBJ2-2; D not resolved. V shed 2 bases and J shed 7 bases, with 15 bases lying between them. Germline loops: CDR1 SGHTS, CDR2 YDEGEE. This CDR3 spans 15 amino acids. In nucleotides, the CDR3 is TGTGCCAGCAGCTTCGGCTCCTGGGAAGGCGGGGAGCTGTTTTTT. Protein: CASSFGSWEGGELFF.

This chain connects TRBV5-1 to TRBJ2-1, with D tentatively TRBD1 (5 bases). Germline V lookup: CDR1 SGHRS, CDR2 YFSETQ. The CDR3 runs to 15 residues. Trimming shortened V by 0 bases and J by 4 bases, and 11 bases separated the two germline ends. CDR3 sequence reads: CASSLEGRIYNEQFF. The CDR3 nucleotides read TGCGCCAGCAGCTTGGAGGGGCGGATTTACAATGAGCAGTTCTTC.

The chain links TRBV7-2 to TRBJ2-7, with 10 bases identical to TRBD2. CDR3 length equals 14 residues. Germline values: CDR1 SGHTA, CDR2 FQGNSA. Germline trimming cut 3 bases from V and 2 bases from J; bases unmatched to any gene: 1. The CDR3 loop is CASSFTSGAYEQYF. The CDR3 nucleotides are TGTGCCAGCAGCTTCACTAGCGGGGCCTACGAGCAGTACTTC.

This clone was counted only a few times. This rearrangement joins TRBV13 to TRBJ1-4; 8 nucleotides agree with TRBD1. Germline V gene data show CDR1 as PRHDT and CDR2 as FYEKMQ (reference sequence). This CDR3 contains 15 residues. Trimming took 5 bases from V and 5 from J; bases not matched to a gene: 7. CDR3 sequence (DNA): TGTGCCAGCAGCAGATCGGGACAGGTCAATGAAAAACTGTTTTTT. It encodes CASSRSGQVNEKLFF.

The rearrangement links TRBV18 to TRBJ1-2; the D gene is possibly TRBD1 (5 bases). Germline V CDR1 and CDR2: KGHSH, LQKENI. The V end was cut by 4 bases, the J end by 4 bases, with 16 bases between. This CDR3 is built from 15 residues. The CDR3 coding sequence is TGTGCCAGCTCACGATCCATCGACGGGACCTATGGCTACACCTTC. Residues: CASSRSIDGTYGYTF.

The rearrangement uses TRBV6-4 and TRBJ2-3, with 8 bases matching TRBD1. Trimming took 7 bases from V and 3 from J; bases not matched to a gene: 6. CDR1 and CDR2 (germline): MRHNA, SNTAGT. The CDR3 extends over 14 amino acids. The CDR3 region is CASKETGVTDTQYF. In DNA form, the CDR3 reads TGTGCCAGCAAGGAGACAGGGGTGACAGATACGCAGTATTTT.

This chain joins TRBV10-3 and TRBJ2-5; D possibly corresponds to TRBD1 (5 bases). V gave up 7 bases and J gave up 10 bases, with 22 bases separating them. The CDR3 is 14 residues long. Germline lookup yields CDR1 ENHRY and CDR2 SYGVKD. The CDR3 is CAIKMGGAKSVQYF. In DNA, the CDR3 is TGTGCCATCAAAATGGGTGGGGCAAAGAGTGTCCAGTACTTC.

The rearrangement links TRBV6-5 to TRBJ2-7, with 8 bases fitting TRBD2. Unmatched junction bases numbered 3, after V lost 7 bases and J lost 1 base. CDR1 and CDR2 from the germline V gene are MNHEY and SVGAGI. The CDR3 sequence is 13 residues long. The CDR3 DNA reads TGTGCCAGCACGACTAGCGAGTCCTACGAGCAGTACTTC. Translated: CASTTSESYEQYF.

The V call is TRBV6-5, the J call TRBJ2-1, with 13 bases matching TRBD2. Germline loops: CDR1 MNHEY, CDR2 SVGAGI. The CDR3 is 16 residues long. J was trimmed by 9 bases and V by 0 bases; bases with no gene match: 5. The CDR3 nucleotides read TGTGCCAGCAGTTACTCCGGACTAGCGGGAGCTGGTGAGCAGTTCTTC. Amino acids: CASSYSGLAGAGEQFF.

The chain couples TRBV7-9 to TRBJ2-7; either TRBD1 or TRBD2 may fit D (6 bases each). This CDR3 is built from 15 residues. Between the trimmed V and J ends, which lost 5 bases and 5 bases, there was a span of 19 bases. Germline-derived CDR1 and CDR2 are SEHNR and FQNEAQ (reference sequence). The CDR3 DNA is TGTGCCAGCAGCGCTCCTTTGGGGGGCACACACGAGCAGTACTTC. It is translated as CASSAPLGGTHEQYF.

The chain joins TRBV5-1 to TRBJ2-2; possible D gene TRBD1, 6 bases. CDR3 length equals 16 residues. Trimming cost V 3 bases and J 5 bases, with 17 bases left between them. Germline V CDR1 and CDR2: SGHRS, YFSETQ. CDR3 coding DNA: TGCGCCAGCAGCTCGAAACAGGGTACGGGGACCGGGGAGCTGTTTTTT. Amino acids: CASSSKQGTGTGELFF. The entire variable domain, with the rest obtained from reference TRBV5-1 and TRBJ2-2, is as follows: KAGVTQTPRYLIKTRGQQVTLSCSPISGHRSVSWYQQTPGQGLQFLFEYFSETQRNKGNFPGRFSGRQFSNSRSEMNVSTLELGDSALYLCASSSKQGTGTGELFFGEGSRLTVL.

The rearrangement links TRBV6-1 to TRBJ2-2; TRBD1 matches at 7 bases. CDR1 and CDR2 (germline): MNHNS, SASEGT. Losses at the gene ends were 3 bases for V and 1 base for J; bases not matched to a gene: 5. The length of the CDR3 is 16 residues. CDR3 coding DNA: TGTGCCAGCAGTGAGTCACAGGGGTTGAACACCGGGGAGCTGTTTTTT. As protein: CASSESQGLNTGELFF.

The chain uses TRBV30 and TRBJ2-3; TRBD2 agrees at 10 bases. CDR3 length: 15 residues. With 3 bases clipped from V and 6 bases from J, the junction kept 9 bases outside the gene matches. Germline loops: CDR1 GTSNPN, CDR2 SVGIG (reference sequence). The CDR3 sequence: CAWRLAGGPADTQYF. The CDR3 bases are TGTGCCTGGAGATTAGCGGGGGGACCCGCGGATACGCAGTATTTT.

This clone was counted ten times or more. The V gene is TRBV5-1, the J gene TRBJ1-6; D may be TRBD1 (5 bases). Trimming removed 4 bases at V and 10 bases at J, with 18 bases between. Germline V gene sequence: CDR1 SGHRS, CDR2 YFSETQ. This CDR3 comprises 15 residues. As DNA, the CDR3 is TGCGCCAGCAGCGGGGGACTGGGCGGGAGCTCACCCCTCCACTTT. It specifies CASSGGLGGSSPLHF.

The rearrangement uses TRBV28 and TRBJ1-2; D call uncertain. This CDR3 comprises 12 residues. V lost 5 bases and J 8 bases, leaving 12 bases between the germline ends. CDR1 is MDHEN and CDR2 is SYDVKM in the germline V gene. CDR3 loop: CASSGLGGGYTF. DNA for the CDR3: TGTGCCAGCAGTGGTTTAGGAGGCGGCTACACCTTC.

The rearrangement links TRBV11-3 to TRBJ2-5, with a tentative D call TRBD1 (6 bases). V gave up 5 bases and J gave up 2 bases, with 18 bases separating them. The CDR3 has 16 residues. Germline V gene lookup returns CDR1 SGHNT and CDR2 YENEEA. The CDR3 sequence: CASSPQLGARQETQYF. CDR3 bases: TGTGCCAGCAGCCCACAATTGGGGGCTCGGCAAGAGACCCAGTACTTC.

This rearrangement joins TRBV7-9 to TRBJ2-5, with D possibly being TRBD2 (6 bases). The CDR3 has 14 residues. Trimming removed 4 bases from V and 0 bases from J, with 9 bases in between. The V gene's germline CDR1 is SEHNR and CDR2 FQNEAQ (reference sequence). CDR3 loop: CASSYRENQETQYF. DNA for the CDR3: TGTGCCAGCAGCTACCGGGAGAACCAAGAGACCCAGTACTTC.

The V call is TRBV13, the J call TRBJ1-2; D is uncertain. The length of the CDR3 is 14 residues. V dropped 4 bases and J dropped 3 bases, with 12 bases sitting between them. CDR1 PRHDT and CDR2 FYEKMQ come from the germline V gene (reference sequence). The CDR3 nucleotides are TGTGCCAGCAGCTGGGATCGGGGAGACTATGGCTACACCTTC. Translated: CASSWDRGDYGYTF.

This chain links TRBV28 with TRBJ2-1; D is uncertain. Germline V lookup: CDR1 MDHEN, CDR2 SYDVKM. V shed 8 bases and J shed 4 bases, with 6 bases lying between them. There are 11 residues in the CDR3. The CDR3 loop is CASGIYNEQFF. In DNA form, the CDR3 reads TGTGCCAGCGGGATTTACAATGAGCAGTTCTTC.

The chain uses TRBV2 and TRBJ1-5; a possible D gene is TRBD1 (6 bases). CDR3 length equals 14 residues. From germline, CDR1 is SNHLY and CDR2 FYNNEI. V was pared by 8 bases and J by 6 bases, with 17 bases between. CDR3 coding DNA: TGTGCCAGCGGAGGGGGGAAAGGGTCTCAGCCCCAGCATTTT. Its protein product is CASGGGKGSQPQHF.

V and J are TRBV5-1 and TRBJ1-4, with D possibly matching TRBD1 (5 bases). The germline V and J ends were trimmed by 7 bases and 6 bases, with 13 bases remaining between them. There are 13 residues in the CDR3. The germline V gene encodes CDR1 SGHRS and CDR2 YFSETQ. This CDR3 reads CASALGGDEKLFF. Written as DNA, the CDR3 is TGCGCCAGCGCCCTGGGGGGGGATGAAAAACTGTTTTTT.

As to this clone: Other DNA sequences in the sample encode the same CDR3. CDR3 in DNA: TGCGCCAGCAGCTTGGACCCTACGGGCAATCAGCCCCAGCATTTT. This encodes CASSLDPTGNQPQHF. The chain links TRBV5-1 to TRBJ1-5, with D hard to call. V gave up 0 bases and J gave up 2 bases, with 9 bases separating them. Germline-derived CDR1 and CDR2 are SGHRS and YFSETQ. The CDR3 is 15 residues long. The whole variable domain, filled in from reference TRBV5-1 and TRBJ1-5, reads KAGVTQTPRYLIKTRGQQVTLSCSPISGHRSVSWYQQTPGQGLQFLFEYFSETQRNKGNFPGRFSGRQFSNSRSEMNVSTLELGDSALYLCASSLDPTGNQPQHFGDGTRLSIL.

This clone was seen a handful of times. The rearrangement links TRBV7-8 to TRBJ2-7; TRBD1 is a possible D gene (6 bases). CDR1 SGHVS and CDR2 FQNEAQ come from the germline V gene. The V and J ends lost 5 bases and 1 base respectively, with 12 bases between them. The CDR3 spans 14 residues. The CDR3 loop is CASSTRTASYEQYF. As DNA, the CDR3 is TGTGCCAGCAGCACAAGGACAGCATCCTACGAGCAGTACTTC.

The CDR3 region has the DNA TGTGCCAGCAGCCCCGTGGGGGGTCAGCCCCAGCATTTT. It yields the protein CASSPVGGQPQHF. The chain joins TRBV6-6 to TRBJ1-5; D possibly corresponds to TRBD1 (5 bases). V lost 6 bases to trimming and J lost 6 bases, with 12 bases between them. This CDR3 region has 13 residues. In germline, CDR1 is MNHNY, CDR2 SVGAGI (reference sequence).